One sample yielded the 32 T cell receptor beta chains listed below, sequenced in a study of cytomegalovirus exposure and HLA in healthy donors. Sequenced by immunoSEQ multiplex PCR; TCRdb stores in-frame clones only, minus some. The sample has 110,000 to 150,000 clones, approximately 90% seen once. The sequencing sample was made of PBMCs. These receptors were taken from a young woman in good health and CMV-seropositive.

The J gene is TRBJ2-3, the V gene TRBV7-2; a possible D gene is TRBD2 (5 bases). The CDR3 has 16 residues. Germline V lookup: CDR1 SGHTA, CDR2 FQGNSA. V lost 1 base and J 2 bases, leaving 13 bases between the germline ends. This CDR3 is CASSLGVGEHTDTQYF. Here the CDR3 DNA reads TGTGCCAGCAGCTTAGGAGTCGGGGAACACACAGATACGCAGTATTTT.

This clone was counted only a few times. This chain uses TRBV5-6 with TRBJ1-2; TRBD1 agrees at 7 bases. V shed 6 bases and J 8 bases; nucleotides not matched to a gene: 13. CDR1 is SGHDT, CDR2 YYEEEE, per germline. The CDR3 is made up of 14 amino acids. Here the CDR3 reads CASTEHRGVGGYTF. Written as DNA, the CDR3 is TGTGCCAGCACCGAACACAGGGGAGTTGGGGGCTACACCTTC.

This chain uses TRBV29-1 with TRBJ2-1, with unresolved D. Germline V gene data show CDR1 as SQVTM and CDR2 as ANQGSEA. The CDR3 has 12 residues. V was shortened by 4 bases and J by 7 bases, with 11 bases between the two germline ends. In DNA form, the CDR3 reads TGCAGCGTTGGACTTTCCCCAAATGAGCAGTTCTTC. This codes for CSVGLSPNEQFF.

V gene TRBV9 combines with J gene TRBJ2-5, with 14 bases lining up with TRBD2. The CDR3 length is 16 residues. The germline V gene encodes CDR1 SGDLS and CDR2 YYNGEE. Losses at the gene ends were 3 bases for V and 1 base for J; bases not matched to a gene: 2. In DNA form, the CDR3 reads TGTGCCAGCAGCGGGACTAGCGGGGGGTTCCAAGAGACCCAGTACTTC. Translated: CASSGTSGGFQETQYF.

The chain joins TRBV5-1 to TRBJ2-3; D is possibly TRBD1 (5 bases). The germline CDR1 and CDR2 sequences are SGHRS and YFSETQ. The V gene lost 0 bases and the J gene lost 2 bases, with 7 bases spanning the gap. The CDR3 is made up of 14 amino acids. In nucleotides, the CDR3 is TGCGCCAGCAGCTTGGCAGGGCACACAGATACGCAGTATTTT. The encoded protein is CASSLAGHTDTQYF.

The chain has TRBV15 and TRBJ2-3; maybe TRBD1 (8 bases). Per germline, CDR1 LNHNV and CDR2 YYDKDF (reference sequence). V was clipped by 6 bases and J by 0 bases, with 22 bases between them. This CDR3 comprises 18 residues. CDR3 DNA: TGTGCCACCAGGAGGGGGGGAGCTACAGGGGGTAGCACAGATACGCAGTATTTT. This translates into CATRRGGATGGSTDTQYF.

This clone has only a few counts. CDR3 sequence: CASSLPSSSYNEQFF. The CDR3 coding sequence is TGCGCCAGCAGCTTGCCTAGCTCCTCGTACAATGAGCAGTTCTTC. This chain joins TRBV5-1 and TRBJ2-1, with D possibly matching TRBD2 (5 bases). Germline values: CDR1 SGHRS, CDR2 YFSETQ. V lost 1 base and J lost 4, with 12 bases in between. The CDR3 is 15 residues long.

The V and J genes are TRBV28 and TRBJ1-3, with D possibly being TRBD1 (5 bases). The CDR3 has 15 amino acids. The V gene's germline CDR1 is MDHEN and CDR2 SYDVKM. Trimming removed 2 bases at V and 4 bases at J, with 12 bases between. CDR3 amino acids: CASSLIDRRGNTIYF. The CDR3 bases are TGTGCCAGCAGTTTAATCGACAGAAGGGGAAACACCATATATTTT.

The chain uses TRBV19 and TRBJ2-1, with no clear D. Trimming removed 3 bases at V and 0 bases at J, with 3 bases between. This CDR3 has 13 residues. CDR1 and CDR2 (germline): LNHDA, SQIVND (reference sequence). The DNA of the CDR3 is TGTGCCAGTAGTATGTACTCCTACAATGAGCAGTTCTTC. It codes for CASSMYSYNEQFF.

Written as DNA, the CDR3 is TGTGCCAGCAGGGGACAGGGAGGCGAAAAACTGTTTTTT. As protein: CASRGQGGEKLFF. The rearrangement uses TRBV2 and TRBJ1-4; 9 nucleotides align to TRBD1. The germline V gene has CDR1 SNHLY and CDR2 FYNNEI. The CDR3 has 13 amino acids. V gave up 6 bases and J gave up 8 bases; unmatched junction bases: 4. Full variable domain (outside the CDR3, taken from reference TRBV2 and TRBJ1-4): EPEVTQTPSHQVTQMGQEVILRCVPISNHLYFYWYRQILGQKVEFLVSFYNNEISEKSEIFDDQFSVERPDGSNFTLKIRSTKLEDSAMYFCASRGQGGEKLFFGSGTQLSVL.

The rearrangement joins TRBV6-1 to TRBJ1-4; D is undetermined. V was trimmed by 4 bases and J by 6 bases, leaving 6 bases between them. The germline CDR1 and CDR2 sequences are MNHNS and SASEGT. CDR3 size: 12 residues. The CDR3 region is CASSGADEKLFF. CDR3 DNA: TGTGCCAGCAGTGGGGCCGATGAAAAACTGTTTTTT.

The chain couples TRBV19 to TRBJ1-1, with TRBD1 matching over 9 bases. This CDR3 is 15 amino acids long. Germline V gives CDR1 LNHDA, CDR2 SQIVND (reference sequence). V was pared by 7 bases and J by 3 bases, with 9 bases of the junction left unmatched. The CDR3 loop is CASNSLHRGHTEAFF. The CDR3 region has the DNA TGTGCCAGTAATTCCCTCCACAGGGGGCACACTGAAGCTTTCTTT.

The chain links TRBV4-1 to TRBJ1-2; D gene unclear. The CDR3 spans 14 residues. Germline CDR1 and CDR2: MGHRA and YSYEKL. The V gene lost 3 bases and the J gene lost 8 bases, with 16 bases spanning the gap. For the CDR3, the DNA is TGCGCCAGCAGCCACCCCGAGATCCGTCGGGGCTACACCTTC. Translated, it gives CASSHPEIRRGYTF.

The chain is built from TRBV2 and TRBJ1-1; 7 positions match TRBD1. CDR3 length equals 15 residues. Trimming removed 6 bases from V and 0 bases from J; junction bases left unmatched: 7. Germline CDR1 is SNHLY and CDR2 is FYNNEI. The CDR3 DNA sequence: TGTGCCAGCAGGGGGGACAGTTCGATGAACACTGAAGCTTTCTTT. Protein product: CASRGDSSMNTEAFF.

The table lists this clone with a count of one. CDR3 DNA: TGTGCCAGCAGTTTACAATACACAGGCGACACCGGGGAGCTGTTTTTT. As protein: CASSLQYTGDTGELFF. The rearrangement links TRBV27 to TRBJ2-2; a weak D match, TRBD1 (5 bases). The CDR3 runs to 16 residues. CDR1 and CDR2 (germline): MNHEY, SMNVEV (reference sequence). Trimming shortened V by 2 bases and J by 3 bases, and 13 bases separated the two germline ends.

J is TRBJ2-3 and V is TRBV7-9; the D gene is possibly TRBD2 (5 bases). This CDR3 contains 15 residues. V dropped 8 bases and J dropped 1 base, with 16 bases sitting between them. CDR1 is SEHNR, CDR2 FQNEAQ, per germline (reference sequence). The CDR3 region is CASDARDKGTDTQYF. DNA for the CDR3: TGTGCCAGCGATGCGAGGGATAAAGGCACAGATACGCAGTATTTT.

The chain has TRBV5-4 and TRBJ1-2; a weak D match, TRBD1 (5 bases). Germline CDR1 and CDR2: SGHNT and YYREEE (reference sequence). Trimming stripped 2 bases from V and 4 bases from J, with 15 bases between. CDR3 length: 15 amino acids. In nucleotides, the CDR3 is TGTGCCAGCAGCTTTTTAGGGGCAGCGGGCTATGGCTACACCTTC. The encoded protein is CASSFLGAAGYGYTF.

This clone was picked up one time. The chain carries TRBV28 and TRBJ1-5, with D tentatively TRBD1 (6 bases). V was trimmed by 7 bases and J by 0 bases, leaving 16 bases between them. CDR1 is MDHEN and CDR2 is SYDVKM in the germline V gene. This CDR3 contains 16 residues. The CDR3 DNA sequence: TGTGCCAGCACCCCCCCGGGGACACTTAGCAATCAGCCCCAGCATTTT. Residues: CASTPPGTLSNQPQHF.

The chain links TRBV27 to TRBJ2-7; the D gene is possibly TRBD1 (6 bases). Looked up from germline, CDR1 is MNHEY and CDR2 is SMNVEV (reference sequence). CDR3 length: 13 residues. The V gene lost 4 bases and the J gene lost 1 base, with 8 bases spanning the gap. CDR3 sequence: CASSYRESYEQYF. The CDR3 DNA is TGTGCCAGCAGTTACAGGGAATCCTACGAGCAGTACTTC.

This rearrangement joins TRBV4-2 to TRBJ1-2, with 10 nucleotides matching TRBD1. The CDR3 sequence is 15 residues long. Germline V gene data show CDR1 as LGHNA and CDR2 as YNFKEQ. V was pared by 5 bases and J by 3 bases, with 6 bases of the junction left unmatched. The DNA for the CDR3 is TGTGCCAGCAGCGACAGGGGGCGCCGGGACTATGGCTACACCTTC. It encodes CASSDRGRRDYGYTF.

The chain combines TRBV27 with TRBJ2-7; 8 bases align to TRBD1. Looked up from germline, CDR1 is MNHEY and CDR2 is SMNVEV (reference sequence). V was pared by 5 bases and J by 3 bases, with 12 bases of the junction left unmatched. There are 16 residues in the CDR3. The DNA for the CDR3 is TGTGCCAGCAGTCCCGGTTTTGGGACAGGAAGCTACGAGCAGTACTTC. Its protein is CASSPGFGTGSYEQYF.

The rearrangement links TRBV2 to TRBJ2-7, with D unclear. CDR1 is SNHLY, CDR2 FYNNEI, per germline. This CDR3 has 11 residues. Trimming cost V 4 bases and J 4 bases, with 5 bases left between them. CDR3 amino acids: CASSGTYEQYF. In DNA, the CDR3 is TGTGCCAGCAGTGGTACATACGAGCAGTACTTC.

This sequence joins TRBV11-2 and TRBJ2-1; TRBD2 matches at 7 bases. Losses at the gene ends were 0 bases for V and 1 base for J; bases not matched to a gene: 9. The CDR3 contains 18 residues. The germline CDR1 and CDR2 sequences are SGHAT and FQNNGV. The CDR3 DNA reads TGTGCCAGCAGCTTAGAAGGAGCGGGGTGGGATTCCTACAATGAGCAGTTCTTC. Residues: CASSLEGAGWDSYNEQFF. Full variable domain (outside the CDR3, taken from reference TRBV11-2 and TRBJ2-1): EAGVAQSPRYKIIEKRQSVAFWCNPISGHATLYWYQQILGQGPKLLIQFQNNGVVDDSQLPKDRFSAERLKGVDSTLKIQPAKLEDSAVYLCASSLEGAGWDSYNEQFFGPGTRLTVL.

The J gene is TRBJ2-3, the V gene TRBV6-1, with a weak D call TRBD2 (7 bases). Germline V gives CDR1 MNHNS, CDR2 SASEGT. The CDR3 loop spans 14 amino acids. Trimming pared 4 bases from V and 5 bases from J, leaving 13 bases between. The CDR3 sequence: CASSVTGGVDTQYF. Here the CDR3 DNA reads TGTGCCAGCAGTGTGACGGGGGGCGTAGATACGCAGTATTTT.

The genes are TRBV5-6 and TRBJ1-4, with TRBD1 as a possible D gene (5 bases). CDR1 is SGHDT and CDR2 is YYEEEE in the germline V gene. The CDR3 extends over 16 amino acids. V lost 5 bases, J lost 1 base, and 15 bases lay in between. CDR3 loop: CASSFKTGLTNEKLFF. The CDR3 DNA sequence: TGTGCCAGCAGTTTTAAAACAGGTCTAACTAATGAAAAACTGTTTTTT.

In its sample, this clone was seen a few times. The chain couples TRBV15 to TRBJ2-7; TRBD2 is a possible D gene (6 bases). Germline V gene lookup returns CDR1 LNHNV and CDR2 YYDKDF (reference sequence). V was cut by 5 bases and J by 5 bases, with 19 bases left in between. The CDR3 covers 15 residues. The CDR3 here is CATSSEQEGDHEQYF. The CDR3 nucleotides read TGTGCCACCAGCTCCGAACAGGAGGGCGACCACGAGCAGTACTTC.

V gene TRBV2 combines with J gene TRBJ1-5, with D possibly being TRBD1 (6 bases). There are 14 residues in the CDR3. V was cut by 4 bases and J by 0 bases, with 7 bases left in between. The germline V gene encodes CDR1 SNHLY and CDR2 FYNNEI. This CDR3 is CASSGQVSNQPQHF. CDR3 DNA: TGTGCCAGCAGTGGACAGGTTAGCAATCAGCCCCAGCATTTT.

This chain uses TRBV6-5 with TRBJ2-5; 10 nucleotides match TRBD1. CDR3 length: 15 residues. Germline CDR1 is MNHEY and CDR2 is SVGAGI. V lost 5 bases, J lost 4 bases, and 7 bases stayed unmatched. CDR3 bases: TGTGCCAGCAGTGCCGGACAGGGGGGACGAGAGACCCAGTACTTC. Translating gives CASSAGQGGRETQYF.

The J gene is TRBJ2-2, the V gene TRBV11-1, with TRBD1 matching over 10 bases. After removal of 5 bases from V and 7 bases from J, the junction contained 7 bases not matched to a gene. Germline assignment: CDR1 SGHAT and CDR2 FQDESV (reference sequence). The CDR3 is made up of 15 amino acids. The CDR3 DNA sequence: TGTGCCAGCAGCCACGGACAGGGGGATATCGGGGAGCTGTTTTTT. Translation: CASSHGQGDIGELFF. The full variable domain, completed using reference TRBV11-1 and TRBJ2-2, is EAEVAQSPRYKITEKSQAVAFWCDPISGHATLYWYRQILGQGPELLVQFQDESVVDDSQLPKDRFSAERLKGVDSTLKIQPAELGDSAMYLCASSHGQGDIGELFFGEGSRLTVL.

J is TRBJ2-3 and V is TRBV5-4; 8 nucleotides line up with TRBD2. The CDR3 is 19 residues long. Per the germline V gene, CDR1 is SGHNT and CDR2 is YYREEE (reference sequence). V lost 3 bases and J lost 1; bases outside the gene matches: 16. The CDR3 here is CASSSIEAAGVWRTDTQYF. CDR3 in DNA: TGTGCCAGCAGCTCGATTGAGGCAGCGGGAGTCTGGCGCACAGATACGCAGTATTTT.

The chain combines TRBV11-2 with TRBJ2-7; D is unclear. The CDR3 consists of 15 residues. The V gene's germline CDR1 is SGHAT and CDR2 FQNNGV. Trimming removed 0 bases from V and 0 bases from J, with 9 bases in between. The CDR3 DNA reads TGTGCCAGCAGCTTAGATCGGGTCAGCTCCTACGAGCAGTACTTC. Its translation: CASSLDRVSSYEQYF.

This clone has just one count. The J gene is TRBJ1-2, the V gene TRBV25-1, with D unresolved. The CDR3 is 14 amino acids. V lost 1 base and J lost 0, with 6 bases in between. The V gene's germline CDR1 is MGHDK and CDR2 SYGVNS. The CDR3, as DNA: TGTGCCAGCAGTGAATTGTCCGCTAACTATGGCTACACCTTC. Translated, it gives CASSELSANYGYTF.